The TCR beta chain described here comes from a study of cytomegalovirus exposure and HLA in healthy donors. In the study overall: In terms of ancestry, the Caucasian-associated cluster contained roughly 80% of the approximately 430 genotyped donors.

This CDR3 contains 16 residues. Germline V lookup: CDR1 ENHRY, CDR2 SYGVKD. Trimming took 8 bases from V and 7 from J, leaving 26 bases between them. PCR involved 60 Vbeta and 13 Jbeta primers. Libraries were prepared by immunoSEQ multiplex PCR; TCRdb keeps only in-frame clonotypes and omits some of them. The sample has roughly 100,000 clones, roughly 60% seen once. Regarding this clone: Its antigen is not known.

General observations from the study: The authors judged a highly shared variant cluster likely a sequencing artifact. A later analysis appeared to link common viral pathogens to several of the most significant clusters. From TCR beta sequences, most subjects' HLA-A and HLA-B alleles were reportedly predicted accurately.

This chain connects TRBV10-3 to TRBJ1-2; D gene unclear. The sequencing sample was made of PBMCs. The TCR comes from a human donor in good health. The CDR3 DNA sequence: TGTGCCATCTCCGCCGGATTGGTCCCGAGCGAGGGTGGCTACACCTTC. Protein: CAISAGLVPSEGGYTF.